These T cell receptor beta chains were read from a single sample in a study of cytomegalovirus exposure and HLA in healthy donors. Sequencing was performed with immunoSEQ multiplex PCR; in TCRdb, only in-frame clones are kept and a portion is missing. Of 180,000 or so clones listed, 80% are singletons. Sequenced: PBMCs. These receptors originate from a woman aged 45-65 years in good health and CMV-seropositive. Each CDR3 is given with its conserved first and last residue. The order of the fields is V gene, J gene, clone size, D gene, CDR3 DNA, CDR3 protein. D genes are given only for firm matches. Expanded clones get a size class; other rows say once, few or many, or leave the size out.

TRBV6-5	TRBJ2-1	-	TRBD1	TGTGCCAGCGCAGGGGGATTGAGTTACAATGAGCAGTTCTTC	CASAGGLSYNEQFF
TRBV28	TRBJ1-6	-	-	TGTGCCAGCAGCCTGGACAAGGCATATAATTCACCCCTCCACTTT	CASSLDKAYNSPLHF
TRBV5-1	TRBJ2-3	-	-	TGCGCCAGCAGCTTGTCTTCGGTTTCGGGAGGGGGCGATACGCAGTATTTT	CASSLSSVSGGGDTQYF
TRBV6-1	TRBJ1-2	-	TRBD1	TGTGCCAGCAGTCAAGGGGGACAGTTGATCTATGGCTACACCTTC	CASSQGGQLIYGYTF
TRBV5-1	TRBJ2-7	few	-	TGCGCCAGCACCCGTGCGGGATCCCACTACGAGCAGTACTTC	CASTRAGSHYEQYF
TRBV7-2	TRBJ1-1	-	TRBD1	TGTGCCAGCAGAGGACAGGGAGGGACTGAAGCTTTCTTT	CASRGQGGTEAFF
TRBV5-1	TRBJ2-1	-	-	TGCGCCAGCAGGTGGCAGGGGTACAATGAGCAGTTCTTC	CASRWQGYNEQFF
TRBV7-2	TRBJ2-2	-	TRBD2	TGTGCCAGCAGCTTAGGACTAGCGGGAGGTACCGGGGAGCTGTTTTTT	CASSLGLAGGTGELFF
TRBV11-3	TRBJ2-1	-	TRBD2	TGTGCCAGCAGCTTAGAATCGGGGGGAGGATACAATGAGCAGTTCTTC	CASSLESGGGYNEQFF
TRBV5-4	TRBJ2-5	few	-	TGTGCCAGCAGTGAAACACTAGGCGGGCAAGGGGAGACCCAGTACTTC	CASSETLGGQGETQYF
TRBV7-9	TRBJ2-3	-	TRBD1	TGTGCCAGCAGCTTAGCTCGGCGACAGGGAACAGATACGCAGTATTTT	CASSLARRQGTDTQYF
TRBV6-5	TRBJ1-1	-	TRBD1	TGTGCCAGCAGGGATCCCAGGGGGCCTGACACTGAAGCTTTCTTT	CASRDPRGPDTEAFF
TRBV4-1	TRBJ2-7	-	-	TGCGCCAGCAGGAGACAGGAGCACACCTACGAGCAGTACTTC	CASRRQEHTYEQYF
TRBV18	TRBJ1-1	once	-	TGTGCCAGCTCACCAACACAGGGGAACACTGAAGCTTTCTTT	CASSPTQGNTEAFF